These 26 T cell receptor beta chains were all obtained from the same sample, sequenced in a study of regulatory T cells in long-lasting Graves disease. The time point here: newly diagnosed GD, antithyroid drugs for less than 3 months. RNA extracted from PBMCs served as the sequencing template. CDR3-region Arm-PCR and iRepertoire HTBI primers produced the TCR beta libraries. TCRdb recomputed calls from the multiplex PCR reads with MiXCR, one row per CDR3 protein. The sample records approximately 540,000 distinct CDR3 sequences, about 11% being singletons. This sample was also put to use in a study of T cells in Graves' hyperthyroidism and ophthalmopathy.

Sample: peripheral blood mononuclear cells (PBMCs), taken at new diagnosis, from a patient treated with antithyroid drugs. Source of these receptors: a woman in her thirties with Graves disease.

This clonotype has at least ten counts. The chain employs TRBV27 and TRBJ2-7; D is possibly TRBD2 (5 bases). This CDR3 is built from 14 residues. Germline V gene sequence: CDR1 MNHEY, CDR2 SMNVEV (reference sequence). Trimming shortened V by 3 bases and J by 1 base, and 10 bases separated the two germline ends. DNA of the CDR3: TGTGCCAGCAGTTTTAGCGCGAAGTCCTACGAGCAGTACTTC. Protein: CASSFSAKSYEQYF.

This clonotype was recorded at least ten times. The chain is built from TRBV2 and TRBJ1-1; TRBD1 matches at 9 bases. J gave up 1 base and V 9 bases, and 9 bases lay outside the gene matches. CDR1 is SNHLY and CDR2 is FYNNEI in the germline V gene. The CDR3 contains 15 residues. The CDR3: CASAQGALSNTEAFF. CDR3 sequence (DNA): TGTGCCAGTGCACAGGGGGCTTTATCGAACACTGAAGCTTTCTTT.

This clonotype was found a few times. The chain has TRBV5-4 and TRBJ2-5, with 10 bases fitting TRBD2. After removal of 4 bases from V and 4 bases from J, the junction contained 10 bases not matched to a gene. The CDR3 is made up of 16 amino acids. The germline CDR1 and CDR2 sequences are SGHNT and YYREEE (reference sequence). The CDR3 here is CASSPRLAGDGETQYF. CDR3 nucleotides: TGTGCCAGCAGCCCCAGACTAGCGGGTGACGGAGAGACCCAGTACTTC.

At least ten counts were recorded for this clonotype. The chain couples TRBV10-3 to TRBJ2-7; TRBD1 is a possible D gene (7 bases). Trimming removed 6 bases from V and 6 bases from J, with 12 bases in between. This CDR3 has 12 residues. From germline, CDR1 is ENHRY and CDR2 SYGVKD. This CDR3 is CAISRGESEQYF. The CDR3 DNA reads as TGTGCCATCAGCAGGGGGGAATCCGAGCAGTACTTC.

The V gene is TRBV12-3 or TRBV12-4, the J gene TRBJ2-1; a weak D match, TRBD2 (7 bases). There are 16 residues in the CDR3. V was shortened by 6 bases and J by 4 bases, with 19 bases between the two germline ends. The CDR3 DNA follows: TGTGCCAGCAGACAGAGCCGGGGGGCGCGTTACAATGAGCAGTTCTTC. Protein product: CASRQSRGARYNEQFF.

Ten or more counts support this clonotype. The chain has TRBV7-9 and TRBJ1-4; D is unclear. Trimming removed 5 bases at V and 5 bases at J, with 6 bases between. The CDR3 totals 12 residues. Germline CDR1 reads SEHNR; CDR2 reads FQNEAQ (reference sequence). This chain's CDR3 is CASSKPNEKLFF. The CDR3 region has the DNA TGTGCCAGCAGCAAACCGAATGAAAAACTGTTTTTT.

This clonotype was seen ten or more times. The DNA for the CDR3 is TGTGCCAGCAGACTCCGGGCCTCTTACGAGCAGTACTTC. Translating it yields CASRLRASYEQYF. The rearrangement joins TRBV2 to TRBJ2-7, with D unresolved. Deletions cut 6 bases from V and 4 bases from J, with 13 bases between. Germline V lookup: CDR1 SNHLY, CDR2 FYNNEI. The CDR3 is made up of 13 amino acids.

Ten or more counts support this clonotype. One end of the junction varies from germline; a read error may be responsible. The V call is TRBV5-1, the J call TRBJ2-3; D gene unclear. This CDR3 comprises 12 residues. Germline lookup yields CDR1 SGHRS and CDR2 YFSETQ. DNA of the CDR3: TGTGCCAGCAGCTTGGCGAGGGATACGCAGTATTTT. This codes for CASSLARDTQYF.

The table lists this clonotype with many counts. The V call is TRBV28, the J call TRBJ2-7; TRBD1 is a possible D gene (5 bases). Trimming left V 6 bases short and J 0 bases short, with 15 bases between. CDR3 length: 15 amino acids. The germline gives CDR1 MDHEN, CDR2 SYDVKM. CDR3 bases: TGTGCCAGCAGACTAATGACAGTGACCTCCTACGAGCAGTACTTC. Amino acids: CASRLMTVTSYEQYF.

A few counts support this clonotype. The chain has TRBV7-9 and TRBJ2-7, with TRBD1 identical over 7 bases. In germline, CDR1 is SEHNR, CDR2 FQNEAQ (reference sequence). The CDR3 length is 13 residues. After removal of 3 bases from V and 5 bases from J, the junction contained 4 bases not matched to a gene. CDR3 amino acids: CASSLTGPDEQYF. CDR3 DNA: TGTGCCAGCAGCTTGACAGGGCCGGACGAGCAGTACTTC.

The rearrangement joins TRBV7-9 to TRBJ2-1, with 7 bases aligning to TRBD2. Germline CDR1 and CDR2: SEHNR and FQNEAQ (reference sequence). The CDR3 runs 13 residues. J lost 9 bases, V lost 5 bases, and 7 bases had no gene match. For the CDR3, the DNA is TGTGCCAGCAGCCCTGGATGGGGGGGTGAGCAGTTCTTC. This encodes CASSPGWGGEQFF.

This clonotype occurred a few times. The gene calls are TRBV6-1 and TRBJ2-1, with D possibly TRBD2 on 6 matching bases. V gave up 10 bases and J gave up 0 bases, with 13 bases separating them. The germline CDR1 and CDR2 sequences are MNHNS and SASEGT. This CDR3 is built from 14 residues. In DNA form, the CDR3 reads TGTGCCACCCGGGACTTCAGCTCCTACAATGAGCAGTTCTTC. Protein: CATRDFSSYNEQFF.

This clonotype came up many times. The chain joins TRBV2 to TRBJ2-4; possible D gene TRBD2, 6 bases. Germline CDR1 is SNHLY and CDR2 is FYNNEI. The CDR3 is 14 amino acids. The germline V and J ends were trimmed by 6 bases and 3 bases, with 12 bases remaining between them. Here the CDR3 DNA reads TGTGCCAGCAGGGGGGGTTCGGACAAAAACATTCAGTACTTC. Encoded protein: CASRGGSDKNIQYF.

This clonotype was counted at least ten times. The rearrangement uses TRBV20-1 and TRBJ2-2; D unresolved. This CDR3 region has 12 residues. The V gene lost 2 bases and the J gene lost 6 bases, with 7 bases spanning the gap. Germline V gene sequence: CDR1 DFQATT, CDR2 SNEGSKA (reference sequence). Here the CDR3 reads CSARPGPGELFF. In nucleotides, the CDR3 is TGCAGTGCTAGACCCGGGCCCGGGGAGCTGTTTTTT.

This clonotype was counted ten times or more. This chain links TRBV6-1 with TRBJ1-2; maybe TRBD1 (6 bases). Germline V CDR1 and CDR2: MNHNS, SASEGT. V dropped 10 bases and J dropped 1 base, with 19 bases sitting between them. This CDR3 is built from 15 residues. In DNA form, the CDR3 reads TGTGCCACAGCGCCCGGGGGGACATTTAACTATGGCTACACCTTC. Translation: CATAPGGTFNYGYTF.

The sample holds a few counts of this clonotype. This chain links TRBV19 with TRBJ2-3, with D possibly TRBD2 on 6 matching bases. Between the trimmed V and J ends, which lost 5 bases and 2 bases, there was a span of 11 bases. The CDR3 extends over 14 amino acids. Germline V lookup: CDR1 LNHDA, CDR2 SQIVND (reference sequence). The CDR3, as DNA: TGTGCCAGTAGTCCTTCGGGAGACACAGATACGCAGTATTTT. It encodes CASSPSGDTDTQYF.

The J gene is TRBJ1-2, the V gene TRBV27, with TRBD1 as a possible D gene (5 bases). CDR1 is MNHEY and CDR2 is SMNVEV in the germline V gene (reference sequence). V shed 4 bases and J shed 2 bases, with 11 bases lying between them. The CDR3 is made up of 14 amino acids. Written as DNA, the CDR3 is TGTGCCAGCAGTTCCATCGGGGCCAACTATGGCTACACCTTC. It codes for CASSSIGANYGYTF.

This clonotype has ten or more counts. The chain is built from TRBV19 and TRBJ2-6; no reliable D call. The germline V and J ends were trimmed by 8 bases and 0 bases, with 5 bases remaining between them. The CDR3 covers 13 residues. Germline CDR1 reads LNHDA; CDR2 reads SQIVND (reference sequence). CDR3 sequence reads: CASRNSGANVLTF. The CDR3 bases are TGTGCCAGTCGGAACTCTGGGGCCAACGTCCTGACTTTC.

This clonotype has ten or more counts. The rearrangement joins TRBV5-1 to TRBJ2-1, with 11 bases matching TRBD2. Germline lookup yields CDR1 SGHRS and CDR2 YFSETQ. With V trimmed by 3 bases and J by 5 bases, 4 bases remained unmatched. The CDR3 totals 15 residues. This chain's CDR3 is CASSSTSGSNNEQFF. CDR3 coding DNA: TGCGCCAGCAGCTCCACTAGCGGGAGCAACAATGAGCAGTTCTTC.

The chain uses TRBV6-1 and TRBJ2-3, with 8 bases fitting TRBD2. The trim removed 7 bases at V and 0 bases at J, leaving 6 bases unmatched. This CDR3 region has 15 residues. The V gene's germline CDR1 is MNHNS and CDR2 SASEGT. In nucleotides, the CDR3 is TGTGCCAGCAATCCGGGAGGGTTCAGCACAGATACGCAGTATTTT. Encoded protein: CASNPGGFSTDTQYF.

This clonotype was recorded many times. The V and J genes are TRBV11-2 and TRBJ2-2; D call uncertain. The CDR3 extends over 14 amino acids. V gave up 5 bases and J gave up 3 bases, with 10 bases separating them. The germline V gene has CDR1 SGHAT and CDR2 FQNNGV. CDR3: CASSHWTDTGELFF. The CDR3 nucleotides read TGTGCCAGCAGCCATTGGACGGACACCGGGGAGCTGTTTTTT.

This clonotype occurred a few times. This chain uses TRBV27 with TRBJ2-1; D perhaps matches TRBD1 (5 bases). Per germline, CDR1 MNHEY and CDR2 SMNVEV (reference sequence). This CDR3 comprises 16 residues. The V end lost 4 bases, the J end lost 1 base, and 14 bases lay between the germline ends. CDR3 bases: TGTGCCAGCAGTTCACTATGGGCAGGGTCCTACAATGAGCAGTTCTTC. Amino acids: CASSSLWAGSYNEQFF.

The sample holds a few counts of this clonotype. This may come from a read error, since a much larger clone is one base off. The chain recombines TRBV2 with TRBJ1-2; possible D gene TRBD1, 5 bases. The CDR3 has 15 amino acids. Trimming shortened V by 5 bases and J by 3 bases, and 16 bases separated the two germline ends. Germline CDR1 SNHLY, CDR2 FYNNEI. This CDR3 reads CASSTQGSVDYGYTF. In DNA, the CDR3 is TGTGCCAGCAGTACCCAGGGATCTGTGGACTATGGCTACACCTTC.

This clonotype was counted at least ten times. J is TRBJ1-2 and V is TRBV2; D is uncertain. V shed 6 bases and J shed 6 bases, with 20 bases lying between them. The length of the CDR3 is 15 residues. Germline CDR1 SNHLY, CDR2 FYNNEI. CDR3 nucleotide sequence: TGTGCCAGCAGGCCCCGGGGAGCCCTTACGAATGGCTACACCTTC. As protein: CASRPRGALTNGYTF.

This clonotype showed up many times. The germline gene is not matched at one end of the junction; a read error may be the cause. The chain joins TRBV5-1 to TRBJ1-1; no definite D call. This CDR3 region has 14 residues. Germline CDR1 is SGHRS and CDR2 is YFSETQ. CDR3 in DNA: TGTGCCAGCAGCCCCGCGGGCAGGAACACTGAAGCTTTCTTT. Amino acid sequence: CASSPAGRNTEAFF.

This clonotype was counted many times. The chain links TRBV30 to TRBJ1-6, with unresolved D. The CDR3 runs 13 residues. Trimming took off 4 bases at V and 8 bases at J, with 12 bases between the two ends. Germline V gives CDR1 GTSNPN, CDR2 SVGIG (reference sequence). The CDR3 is CAWTSGSYSPLHF. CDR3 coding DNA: TGTGCCTGGACTTCCGGGTCTTATTCACCCCTCCACTTT.